This TCR beta chain was captured by sequencing in a study of shared clonotypes between healthy human individuals. A note on this clone: Its antigen is not known.

CDR3 length equals 15 residues. V gave up 3 bases and J gave up 0 bases, with 9 bases separating them. Germline lookup yields CDR1 SGHRS and CDR2 YFSETQ. Each subset's genomic DNA was shared equally among a number of immunoSEQ plates. Assay used: immunoSEQ multiplex PCR; TCRdb lists only in-frame clones, some missing. The sample gives about 2 million clones, approximately 95% of which show up once; more than 0.1% is in the top ten. The donors, healthy adults who were HIV-negative, had experienced no recent acute infections or vaccinations. There were only Caucasian adults among the donors, and all lived in Nashville, Tennessee. Study results and limitations: Among donors, clonotype sharing was expected to be affected by sequencing depth.

The sequenced sample consisted of naive CD4+ T cells sorted from blood. Stated subset: CD45RA+ positively selected. The sequence was collected from a man younger than 35 in good health. The rearrangement joins TRBV5-1 to TRBJ2-2, with D possibly TRBD2 on 6 matching bases. The CDR3, as DNA: TGCGCCAGCAGCTCGACGGGGGCGAACACCGGGGAGCTGTTTTTT. It is translated as CASSSTGANTGELFF.